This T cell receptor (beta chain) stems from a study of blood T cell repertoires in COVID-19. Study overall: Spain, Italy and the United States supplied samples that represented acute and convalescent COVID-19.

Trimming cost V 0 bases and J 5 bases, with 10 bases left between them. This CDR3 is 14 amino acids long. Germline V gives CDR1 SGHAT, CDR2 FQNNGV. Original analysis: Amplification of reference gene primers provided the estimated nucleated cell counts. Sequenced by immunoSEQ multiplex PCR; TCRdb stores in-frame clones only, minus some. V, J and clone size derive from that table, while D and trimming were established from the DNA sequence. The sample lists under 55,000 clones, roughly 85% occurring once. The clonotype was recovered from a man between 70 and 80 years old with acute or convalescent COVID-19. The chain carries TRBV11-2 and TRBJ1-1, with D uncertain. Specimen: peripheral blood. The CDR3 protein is CASSLEGGGTEAFF. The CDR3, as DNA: TGTGCCAGCAGCTTAGAAGGAGGAGGGACTGAAGCTTTCTTT.